What follows are 19 T cell receptor beta chains derived from one specimen sequenced in a study of T cells after yellow fever vaccination. MiXCR was run by TCRdb on the 5' RACE reads, yielding one entry per CDR3 protein. Of fewer than 650,000 distinct CDR3 sequences listed, 21% were seen once; the top ten hold roughly a sixth. This specimen consisted of PBMCs, obtained less than 25 days after the first yellow fever vaccination. These receptors all stem from a man aged 18 to 29 who received the YFV17D yellow fever vaccine.

This clonotype has just a few counts. This sequence joins TRBV7-2 and TRBJ2-3; TRBD2 matches 10 bases. The germline gives CDR1 SGHTA, CDR2 FQGNSA. V shed 4 bases and J 4 bases; nucleotides not matched to a gene: 8. This CDR3 region has 16 residues. The CDR3 loop reads CASSWKRGGISDTQYF. The CDR3 DNA reads TGTGCCAGCAGCTGGAAGCGGGGGGGCATATCAGATACGCAGTATTTT.

The chain combines TRBV3-1 with TRBJ1-3; no clear D gene. V was cut by 4 bases and J by 6 bases, with 10 bases left in between. Germline CDR1 reads LGHDT; CDR2 reads YNNKEL (reference sequence). The CDR3 loop spans 13 amino acids. Here the CDR3 DNA reads TGTGCCAGCAGCCTCAATCGGGAAAACACCATATATTTT. This gives the protein CASSLNRENTIYF.

The chain employs TRBV20-1 and TRBJ2-2; 7 positions agree with TRBD1. The CDR3 is 15 amino acids. J was trimmed by 4 bases and V by 1 base; bases with no gene match: 6. CDR1 is DFQATT and CDR2 is SNEGSKA in the germline V gene (reference sequence). The CDR3 reads CSARATGSGTGELFF. The CDR3 bases are TGCAGTGCTAGAGCGACAGGGTCGGGCACCGGGGAGCTGTTTTTT.

The chain has TRBV29-1 and TRBJ2-3; 11 nucleotides line up with TRBD2. From germline, CDR1 is SQVTM and CDR2 ANQGSEA. The CDR3 extends over 13 amino acids. With V trimmed by 8 bases and J by 4 bases, 5 bases remained unmatched. CDR3 bases: TGCAGCATTAAACTAGCGGGGGCAGATACGCAGTATTTT. This encodes CSIKLAGADTQYF.

The chain links TRBV4-2 to TRBJ2-5; TRBD2 is a possible D gene (7 bases). Trimming took 0 bases from V and 4 from J, leaving 15 bases between them. This CDR3 region has 16 residues. In germline, CDR1 is LGHNA, CDR2 YNFKEQ. CDR3 region: CASSQETGGAVETQYF. The CDR3 DNA reads as TGTGCCAGCAGCCAAGAAACTGGGGGGGCGGTAGAGACCCAGTACTTC.

A few counts support this clonotype. This chain connects TRBV12-3 or TRBV12-4 to TRBJ1-3; D may be TRBD1 (5 bases). The CDR3 consists of 16 residues. The germline V and J ends were trimmed by 8 bases and 0 bases, with 17 bases remaining between them. For the CDR3, the DNA is TGTGCCAGCTCTCCTCCCGGACAACTCTCTGGAAACACCATATATTTT. Translated, it gives CASSPPGQLSGNTIYF.

This clonotype was recorded a few times. The chain joins TRBV7-9 to TRBJ1-4, with a tentative D call TRBD1 (6 bases). CDR1 is SEHNR, CDR2 FQNEAQ, per germline (reference sequence). V lost 5 bases and J 6 bases, leaving 13 bases between the germline ends. The CDR3 consists of 14 residues. CDR3 nucleotides: TGTGCCAGCAGCCAAGGAGCAGGGGATGAAAAACTGTTTTTT. Translation gives CASSQGAGDEKLFF.

This chain uses TRBV28 with TRBJ2-1; 8 positions match TRBD2. Germline CDR1 is MDHEN and CDR2 is SYDVKM. CDR3 length: 18 residues. V dropped 4 bases and J dropped 2; count of bases not matched to a gene: 13. CDR3 region: CASSSWIQVAGTYNEQFF. Here the CDR3 DNA reads TGTGCCAGCAGTTCCTGGATCCAAGTAGCGGGGACCTACAATGAGCAGTTCTTC.

The J gene is TRBJ2-7, the V gene TRBV7-2; 8 positions match TRBD1. Germline V lookup: CDR1 SGHTA, CDR2 FQGNSA. With V trimmed by 5 bases and J by 5 bases, 5 bases remained unmatched. This CDR3 spans 13 amino acids. The CDR3, as DNA: TGTGCCAGCAGCCAGGGGACAGGAGACGAGCAGTACGTC. It translates to CASSQGTGDEQYV.

In its sample, this clonotype was seen many times. The chain carries TRBV7-2 and TRBJ2-7, with D unclear. This CDR3 contains 14 residues. V lost 4 bases and J 1 base, leaving 11 bases between the germline ends. Germline CDR1 and CDR2: SGHTA and FQGNSA. The CDR3 protein is CASSWSQLSYEQYF. DNA for the CDR3: TGTGCCAGCAGCTGGAGTCAACTATCCTACGAGCAGTACTTC.

The chain recombines TRBV12-3 or TRBV12-4 with TRBJ2-7; D remains unclear. CDR3 length equals 12 residues. The ends were cut back, 3 bases at V and 7 bases at J, with 10 bases in the middle. The CDR3: CASSFRATEQYF. DNA of the CDR3: TGTGCCAGCAGTTTTCGAGCCACGGAGCAGTACTTC.

This clonotype was observed a handful of times. The chain is built from TRBV6-2 or TRBV6-3 and TRBJ2-1; D not certain. Between the trimmed V and J ends, which lost 7 bases and 0 bases, there was a span of 7 bases. Germline CDR1 MNHEY, CDR2 SVGEGT. The CDR3 is 13 amino acids. CDR3 loop: CASTLSSYNEQFF. CDR3 sequence (DNA): TGTGCCAGCACCCTCAGCTCCTACAATGAGCAGTTCTTC.

A single count supports this clonotype. The chain has TRBV12-3 or TRBV12-4 and TRBJ2-3; TRBD2 matches at 10 bases. The CDR3 has 15 residues. V dropped 9 bases and J dropped 2; count of bases not matched to a gene: 8. The CDR3 reads CASDALAGDTDTQYF. In DNA form, the CDR3 reads TGTGCCAGTGACGCTCTAGCGGGGGACACAGATACGCAGTATTTT.

This rearrangement joins TRBV4-1 to TRBJ2-4; the D is unclear. The CDR3 sequence is 15 residues long. V was clipped by 1 base and J by 6 bases, with 13 bases between them. Per the germline V gene, CDR1 is MGHRA and CDR2 is YSYEKL. CDR3 DNA: TGCGCCAGCAGCCAAGCCCGAGAGGCAGTAAACATTCAGTACTTC. Protein sequence: CASSQAREAVNIQYF.

The chain couples TRBV20-1 to TRBJ2-2, with 14 positions matching TRBD2. V shed 3 bases, J shed 5 bases, and the junction held 8 bases outside the gene matches. The CDR3 is 17 residues long. Germline V CDR1 and CDR2: DFQATT, SNEGSKA (reference sequence). This CDR3 is CSASRTSGGYYTGELFF. CDR3 bases: TGCAGTGCTAGTAGGACTAGCGGGGGGTATTATACCGGGGAGCTGTTTTTT.

The J gene is TRBJ2-5, the V gene TRBV5-4; D is undetermined. The germline V gene has CDR1 SGHNT and CDR2 YYREEE (reference sequence). The CDR3 totals 12 residues. Deletions cut 3 bases from V and 5 bases from J, with 8 bases between. The CDR3 loop reads CASSSKSETQYF. DNA of the CDR3: TGTGCCAGCAGCTCCAAATCGGAGACCCAGTACTTC.

V usage is TRBV5-1 and J usage is TRBJ2-5; the match to TRBD2 covers 13 bases. The CDR3 is 17 amino acids. J was trimmed by 5 bases and V by 4 bases; bases with no gene match: 11. CDR1 is SGHRS and CDR2 is YFSETQ in the germline V gene. The CDR3 protein is CASSLGTSGGARETQYF. The CDR3 nucleotides are TGCGCCAGCAGCCTGGGAACTAGCGGGGGGGCCCGGGAGACCCAGTACTTC.

In its sample, this clonotype was seen a few times. The rearrangement links TRBV7-3 to TRBJ2-1; TRBD2 aligns across 8 bases. There are 15 residues in the CDR3. V dropped 5 bases and J dropped 10; count of bases not matched to a gene: 13. Germline assignment: CDR1 SGHTA and CDR2 FQGTGA. CDR3 in DNA: TGTGCCAGCAGCCCACTCGCGGGGGGTCTTGGCGAGCAGTTCTTC. Translated: CASSPLAGGLGEQFF. The whole variable domain, remainder taken from reference TRBV7-3 and TRBJ2-1, is GAGVSQTPSNKVTEKGKYVELRCDPISGHTALYWYRQSLGQGPEFLIYFQGTGAADDSGLPNDRFFAVRPEGSVSTLKIQRTERGDSAVYLCASSPLAGGLGEQFFGPGTRLTVL.

In its sample, this clonotype was seen a few times. The V gene is TRBV7-2, the J gene TRBJ1-1; the D gene is possibly TRBD1 (6 bases). CDR3 length: 13 amino acids. Germline assignment: CDR1 SGHTA and CDR2 FQGNSA. Trimming pared 2 bases from V and 10 bases from J, leaving 14 bases between. CDR3 coding DNA: TGTGCCAGCAGCTTATTGGGGGCGGAGGGAGCTTTCTTT. It translates to CASSLLGAEGAFF.